The clone carrying this TCR beta chain was seen repeatedly, ten times or more. The sample belongs to a study of blood T cell repertoires in COVID-19. Study-level information: Samples of COVID-19 (acute and convalescent) were obtained from the United States, Italy and Spain. T cells, B-cell-depleted T cells, or PBMCs supplied cDNA or gDNA.

The CDR3 is made up of 14 amino acids. V lost 2 bases to trimming and J lost 3 bases, with 11 bases between them. Germline-derived CDR1 and CDR2 are MNHNS and SASEGT. Enrolled during active infection, Seattle patients were then followed longitudinally. Original handling: Amplifying reference gene primers gave estimates of nucleated cell counts. Assay: immunoSEQ multiplex PCR; the TCRdb copy retains only in-frame clones and omits some. V, J and clone size derive from that table, while D and trimming were established from the DNA sequence. The sample holds 260,000 or so clones; roughly 79% are singletons and the top ten take 6% to 8%.

J is TRBJ2-7 and V is TRBV6-1; D might be TRBD1 (6 bases). Sequences were obtained from peripheral blood. The receptor comes from a woman aged 80 or older with COVID-19, enrolled during active disease. CDR3 coding DNA: TGTGCCAGCAGTGAACGGACAGCACTCTACGAGCAGTACTTC. Its translation is CASSERTALYEQYF.